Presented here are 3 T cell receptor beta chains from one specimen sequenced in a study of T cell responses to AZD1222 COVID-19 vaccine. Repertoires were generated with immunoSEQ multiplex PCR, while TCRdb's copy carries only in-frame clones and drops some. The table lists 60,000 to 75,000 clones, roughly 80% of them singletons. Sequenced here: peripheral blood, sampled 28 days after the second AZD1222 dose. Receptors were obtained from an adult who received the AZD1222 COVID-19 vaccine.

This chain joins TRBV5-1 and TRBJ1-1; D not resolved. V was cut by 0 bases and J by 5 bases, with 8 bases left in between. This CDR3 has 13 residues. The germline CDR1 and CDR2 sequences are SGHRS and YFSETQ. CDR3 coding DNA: TGCGCCAGCAGCTTGGTTGGGGATACTGAAGCTTTCTTT. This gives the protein CASSLVGDTEAFF.

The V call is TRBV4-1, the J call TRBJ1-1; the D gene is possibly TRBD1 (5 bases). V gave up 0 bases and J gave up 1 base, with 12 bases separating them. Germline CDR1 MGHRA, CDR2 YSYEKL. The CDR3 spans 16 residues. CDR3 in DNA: TGCGCCAGCAGCCAAGATCCCGGGGCGAAGAACACTGAAGCTTTCTTT. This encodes CASSQDPGAKNTEAFF.

The CDR3 spells CASSSTGAGEKLFF. CDR3 DNA sequence: TGTGCCAGCAGCTCGACGGGGGCTGGTGAAAAACTGTTTTTT. This chain uses TRBV3-1 (or the pseudogene TRBV3-2) with TRBJ1-4; weak D call: TRBD1 (6 bases). V dropped 5 bases and J dropped 7 bases, with 14 bases sitting between them. The germline V gene encodes CDR1 LGHDT and CDR2 YNNKEL (reference sequence). This CDR3 has 14 amino acids.